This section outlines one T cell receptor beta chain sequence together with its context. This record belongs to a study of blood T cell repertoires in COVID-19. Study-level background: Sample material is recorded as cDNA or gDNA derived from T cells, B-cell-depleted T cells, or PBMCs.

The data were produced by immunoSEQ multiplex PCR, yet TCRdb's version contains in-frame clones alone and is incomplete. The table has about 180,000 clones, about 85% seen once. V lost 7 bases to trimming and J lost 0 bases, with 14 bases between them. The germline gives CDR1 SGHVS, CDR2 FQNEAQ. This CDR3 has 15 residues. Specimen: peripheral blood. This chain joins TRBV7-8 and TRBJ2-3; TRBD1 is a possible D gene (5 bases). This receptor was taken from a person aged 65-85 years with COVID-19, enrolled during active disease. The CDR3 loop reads CASNTGTSSTDTQYF. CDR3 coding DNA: TGTGCCAGCAATACAGGAACCTCTAGCACAGATACGCAGTATTTT.